This TCR beta chain is from a study of patients and donors after allogeneic stem cell transplantation. V gave up 8 bases and J gave up 4 bases; unmatched junction bases: 10. Germline assignment: CDR1 DFQATT and CDR2 SNEGSKA (reference sequence). The CDR3 runs to 14 residues. TCRdb re-called the RT-PCR reads with MiXCR, one entry per CDR3 protein. The sample includes 800,000 to 1,000,000 distinct CDR3 sequences, approximately 19% of them seen just once. Sequencing input: blood, either unsorted or a sorted T cell fraction (not recorded which). The chain is built from TRBV20-1 and TRBJ2-1, with TRBD2 matching over 8 bases. The clonotype originates from a human donor who was either an allogeneic HSCT recipient or a stem cell or donor lymphocyte infusion donor (not recorded which). It is not recorded whose cells these are; they may come from a transplant donor. CDR3 nucleotide sequence: TGCAGTAAGAAGCGGGGGACTACTTACAATGAGCAGTTCTTC. Protein sequence: CSKKRGTTYNEQFF.